This T cell receptor (beta chain) came from a study of blood T cell repertoires in COVID-19. Turning to the study itself: Italy, Spain and the United States were the sources of the convalescent and acute COVID-19 samples.

Germline assignment: CDR1 MNHEY and CDR2 SMNVEV (reference sequence). V lost 6 bases, J lost 2 bases, and 12 bases stayed unmatched. The CDR3 is made up of 18 amino acids. The table came from immunoSEQ multiplex PCR; TCRdb's copy has only in-frame clones and leaves some out. The sample lists some 270,000 clones, more than 85% seen once, with approximately 3% in the top ten. Enrolled through a virtual design, the participants were between 18 and 89 years of age and came from roughly 22 US areas. Participants reported their clinical history, and cohort assignment relied on those reports. Participants in the exposed group had met a COVID-19 case in the 2 weeks before joining the study.

This clonotype originated in a man aged 35-49 years who had been exposed to COVID-19. The chain recombines TRBV27 with TRBJ2-5; 13 bases are a match to TRBD2. The sample comprised PBMCs or T cells enriched from blood (not recorded which). CDR3 protein: CASSTGTSGIPRQETQYF. The CDR3 DNA is TGTGCCAGCAGCACCGGGACTAGCGGGATCCCTCGTCAAGAGACCCAGTACTTC.